This T cell receptor (beta chain) was sequenced in a study of shared clonotypes between healthy human individuals. Study at large: Researchers assigned three CD4 naive, three CD4 memory, two CD8 naive and one CD8 memory plate to each donor.

CDR1 and CDR2 (germline): MGHRA, YSYEKL. V lost 5 bases and J lost 5, with 13 bases in between. The CDR3 totals 14 residues. The authors distributed each subset's genomic DNA evenly over several immunoSEQ plates. Each PCR replicate from the sorted subsets contained 200 to 250 ng DNA, which is about 31,000 T cell genomes. Per the original methods: Owing to the provision of junction-only sequences devoid of quality scores by immunoSEQ, filtering differed. The assay was immunoSEQ multiplex PCR, and TCRdb's table has in-frame clones only and misses some. The V and J calls and the clone size are those of that table, but D and trimming were determined from the DNA. The data contain about 120,000 clones, 68% of them seen just once; the ten biggest clones take up 24%.

Material: memory CD8+ T cells sorted from blood. The subset is: CD45RO+ cells pooled with CCR7-negative TemRA cells. The chain employs TRBV4-1 and TRBJ2-1; D might be TRBD1 (6 bases). The sequence was collected from a woman under 40 in good health. The CDR3 is CASSVTGTDNEQFF. The CDR3 bases are TGCGCCAGCAGCGTTACAGGGACGGACAATGAGCAGTTCTTC.